This entry features one T cell receptor beta chain sequence. Generated by immunoSEQ multiplex PCR, the TCRdb table keeps only in-frame clones and is missing some. The repertoire includes around 130,000 clones, 85% to 95% of them detected once, and around 3.6% sits in the top ten. This record comes from a study of control samples from healthy donors and cancer patients. Germline CDR1 is SQVTM and CDR2 is ANQGSEA. V lost 6 bases to trimming and J lost 11 bases; unmatched junction nucleotides: 7. CDR3 length: 11 residues. The TCR sequence derives from a man aged 25-40 years in good health. Sequencing was done on a sample of blood. The V gene is TRBV29-1, the J gene TRBJ2-3, with 8 positions matching TRBD1. CDR3 sequence reads: CSVSGQGKQYF. The CDR3 DNA follows: TGCAGCGTGTCCGGACAGGGAAAGCAGTATTTT.